The 27 T cell receptor beta chains given below trace back to one sample, sequenced in a study of OX40 agonist ivuxolimab in advanced cancers. Measured with immunoSEQ multiplex PCR; TCRdb has only the in-frame clones, and not every one. The sample carries 35,000 to 45,000 clones, more than 70% recorded once. Specimen: CD4+ or CD8+ T cells sorted from blood, collected in a trial of the OX40 agonist ivuxolimab. The receptor source for this set is an adult with an advanced solid tumor such as melanoma, head and neck, liver or kidney cancer.

The chain employs TRBV5-1 and TRBJ2-7, with D possibly called TRBD1 or TRBD2 (6 bases each). This CDR3 has 14 amino acids. CDR1 is SGHRS and CDR2 is YFSETQ in the germline V gene. With 2 bases removed from V and 0 bases from J, the gap between germline ends came to 9 bases. Here the CDR3 reads CASSFGGLSYEQYV. Written as DNA, the CDR3 is TGCGCCAGCAGCTTTGGGGGGCTCTCCTACGAGCAGTACGTC.

The V gene is TRBV6-6, the J gene TRBJ1-1; 7 positions agree with TRBD1. The CDR3 has 13 amino acids. The ends lost 6 bases at V and 5 bases at J; junction bases unmatched: 6. Per germline, CDR1 MNHNY and CDR2 SVGAGI (reference sequence). CDR3 DNA sequence: TGTGCCAGCAGACTACAGGGGTTAACTGAAGCTTTCTTT. Translated, it gives CASRLQGLTEAFF.

The chain has TRBV5-5 and TRBJ2-2, with D hard to call. CDR1 is SGHKS, CDR2 YYEKEE, per germline (reference sequence). The CDR3 is 16 residues long. Deletions cut 2 bases from V and 0 bases from J, with 11 bases between. CDR3 nucleotide sequence: TGTGCCAGCAGCTTCGATAGAATCGCGAACACCGGGGAGCTGTTTTTT. It encodes CASSFDRIANTGELFF.

The chain employs TRBV9 and TRBJ1-5, with a weak D call TRBD1 (6 bases). V was cut by 0 bases and J by 7 bases, with 11 bases left in between. The CDR3 covers 14 residues. Germline CDR1 reads SGDLS; CDR2 reads YYNGEE. The chain's CDR3 is CASSVDPGGQPQHF. The CDR3 region has the DNA TGTGCCAGCAGCGTAGATCCGGGGGGCCAGCCCCAGCATTTT.

The CDR3 here is CASSQAGTGMEKLFF. CDR3 DNA sequence: TGCGCCAGCAGCCAGGCCGGGACAGGGATGGAAAAACTGTTTTTT. The rearrangement uses TRBV4-3 and TRBJ1-4, with TRBD1 matching over 9 bases. The V segment lost 3 bases and the J segment 8 bases; nucleotides outside the gene matches: 7. CDR3 length: 15 amino acids. The germline V gene has CDR1 LGHNA and CDR2 YSLEER.

The CDR3 loop is CASSERRQGITEAFF. Here the CDR3 DNA reads TGTGCCAGCAGCGAACGCCGACAGGGAATAACTGAAGCTTTCTTT. This chain joins TRBV7-9 and TRBJ1-1; 7 bases are a match to TRBD1. Unmatched junction bases numbered 11, after V lost 5 bases and J lost 5 bases. Germline V CDR1 and CDR2: SEHNR, FQNEAQ (reference sequence). There are 15 residues in the CDR3. The variable domain in full, with the rest retrieved from reference TRBV7-9 and TRBJ1-1, is DTGVSQNPRHKITKRGQNVTFRCDPISEHNRLYWYRQTLGQGPEFLTYFQNEAQLEKSRLLSDRFSAERPKGSFSTLEIQRTEQGDSAMYLCASSERRQGITEAFFGQGTRLTVV.

The chain is built from TRBV5-5 and TRBJ2-5; D is perhaps TRBD2 (7 bases). Germline V gene data show CDR1 as SGHKS and CDR2 as YYEKEE (reference sequence). Trimming removed 0 bases from V and 7 bases from J, with 19 bases in between. This CDR3 has 16 residues. CDR3 residues: CASSLVMAGALSTQYF. Written as DNA, the CDR3 is TGTGCCAGCAGCTTGGTGATGGCGGGGGCTCTTTCGACCCAGTACTTC.

J is TRBJ2-3 and V is TRBV11-3; D is perhaps TRBD2 (6 bases). Trimming left V 1 base short and J 4 bases short, with 9 bases between. The CDR3 sequence is 14 residues long. Germline-derived CDR1 and CDR2 are SGHNT and YENEEA. CDR3 bases: TGTGCCAGCAGCTTAGTGGGGGGTGCAGATACGCAGTATTTT. Translating gives CASSLVGGADTQYF.

The rearrangement joins TRBV9 to TRBJ2-1; D may be TRBD1 (6 bases). The CDR3 runs 14 residues. Between the trimmed V and J ends, which lost 4 bases and 3 bases, there was a span of 11 bases. Germline-derived CDR1 and CDR2 are SGDLS and YYNGEE. DNA of the CDR3: TGTGCCAGCAGCCCGGGACAACTCTACAATGAGCAGTTCTTC. The encoded protein is CASSPGQLYNEQFF.

This sequence joins TRBV6-5 and TRBJ2-5; D gene uncertain. CDR1 and CDR2 (germline): MNHEY, SVGAGI. This CDR3 is 15 amino acids long. Trimming removed 7 bases at V and 2 bases at J, with 17 bases between. CDR3 protein: CASTDHRRRQETQYF. DNA of the CDR3: TGTGCCAGCACCGATCACCGACGGAGACAAGAGACCCAGTACTTC.

This clone rates as medium-sized. The V call is TRBV7-9, the J call TRBJ2-5; D is unresolved. Between the trimmed V and J ends, which lost 4 bases and 3 bases, there was a span of 15 bases. Germline values: CDR1 SEHNR, CDR2 FQNEAQ (reference sequence). The CDR3 length is 15 residues. The CDR3 nucleotides read TGTGCCAGCAGCTCTAGTTCTACGTCCAAAGAGACCCAGTACTTC. Translating gives CASSSSSTSKETQYF. The variable domain in full, with the rest retrieved from reference TRBV7-9 and TRBJ2-5, is DTGVSQNPRHKITKRGQNVTFRCDPISEHNRLYWYRQTLGQGPEFLTYFQNEAQLEKSRLLSDRFSAERPKGSFSTLEIQRTEQGDSAMYLCASSSSSTSKETQYFGPGTRLLVL.

This clone showed up just once. The chain couples TRBV5-1 to TRBJ1-1; D possibly corresponds to TRBD1 (5 bases). CDR3 length: 14 amino acids. Looked up from germline, CDR1 is SGHRS and CDR2 is YFSETQ. Deletions cut 2 bases from V and 0 bases from J, with 8 bases between. CDR3 sequence: CASSFRDVNTEAFF. CDR3 in DNA: TGCGCCAGCAGCTTTAGGGACGTGAACACTGAAGCTTTCTTT.

V gene TRBV23-1 combines with J gene TRBJ2-1, with TRBD1 as a possible D gene (6 bases). TRBV23-1 is classed as an ORF, of uncertain function. V was pared by 8 bases and J by 3 bases, with 23 bases between. CDR3 size: 17 residues. CDR3 sequence: CASDAPRPGAYYNEQFF. The CDR3 region has the DNA TGCGCCAGCGATGCCCCACGACCAGGGGCTTACTACAATGAGCAGTTCTTC.

The chain carries TRBV7-9 and TRBJ1-1, with D uncertain. V was pared by 6 bases and J by 8 bases, with 16 bases between. This CDR3 spans 13 amino acids. Germline V gene lookup returns CDR1 SEHNR and CDR2 FQNEAQ (reference sequence). The DNA for the CDR3 is TGTGCCAGCAGTTCAACCGGGCCCTGGGAAGCTTTCTTT. It is translated as CASSSTGPWEAFF.

This sequence joins TRBV5-1 and TRBJ2-5; TRBD1 matches at 8 bases. Germline CDR1 reads SGHRS; CDR2 reads YFSETQ. CDR3 length: 16 amino acids. The junction had 6 bases not matched to a gene; V was cut back by 1 base and J by 1 base. The DNA for the CDR3 is TGCGCCAGCAGCTTGAGGCAGGGGGCGGTCCAAGAGACCCAGTACTTC. Translated: CASSLRQGAVQETQYF.

The rearrangement uses TRBV25-1 and TRBJ1-1; no clear D. V lost 5 bases and J lost 0, with 7 bases in between. Germline lookup yields CDR1 MGHDK and CDR2 SYGVNS. The CDR3 loop spans 13 amino acids. The CDR3 spells CASSPTMNTEAFF. Here the CDR3 DNA reads TGTGCCAGCAGTCCCACCATGAACACTGAAGCTTTCTTT.

This chain joins TRBV7-9 and TRBJ1-3; D is ambiguous. The CDR3 contains 16 residues. With 5 bases removed from V and 0 bases from J, the gap between germline ends came to 14 bases. Germline V CDR1 and CDR2: SEHNR, FQNEAQ (reference sequence). The CDR3 bases are TGTGCCAGCAGCCAAACAGACTACCTCTCTGGAAACACCATATATTTT. Amino acid sequence: CASSQTDYLSGNTIYF. Full variable domain (remainder filled in from reference TRBV7-9 and TRBJ1-3): DTGVSQNPRHKITKRGQNVTFRCDPISEHNRLYWYRQTLGQGPEFLTYFQNEAQLEKSRLLSDRFSAERPKGSFSTLEIQRTEQGDSAMYLCASSQTDYLSGNTIYFGEGSWLTVV.

The chain carries TRBV14 and TRBJ1-1; D gene uncertain. Germline values: CDR1 SGHDN, CDR2 FVKESK. V lost 1 base and J lost 4, with 10 bases in between. CDR3 length equals 14 residues. The CDR3 DNA sequence: TGTGCCAGCAGCCAAGTGCGGGCGGCCACTGAAGCTTTCTTT. It yields the protein CASSQVRAATEAFF.

This clone was seen more than once but under ten times. This chain uses TRBV30 with TRBJ1-1; D not resolved. V shed 2 bases and J shed 8 bases, with 9 bases lying between them. Germline V CDR1 and CDR2: GTSNPN, SVGIG (reference sequence). The CDR3 has 11 amino acids. The CDR3 loop reads CAWSRQHEAFF. The CDR3 region has the DNA TGTGCCTGGAGTAGGCAGCACGAAGCTTTCTTT.

About this clone: A read error may produce the germline difference seen at one junction end. V gene TRBV9 combines with J gene TRBJ2-1; the D gene could be TRBD1 or TRBD2 (6 bases each). Germline CDR1 is SGDLS and CDR2 is YYNGEE. The CDR3 is made up of 14 amino acids. In DNA, the CDR3 is TGTGTCAGCAGCGTGCTGGGGGGCCGCGATGAGCAGTTCTTC. It specifies CVSSVLGGRDEQFF.

This sequence joins TRBV6-1 and TRBJ2-5, with a possible D match to TRBD1 (6 bases). This CDR3 contains 15 residues. The V and J ends lost 2 bases and 2 bases respectively, with 12 bases between them. Germline V gene sequence: CDR1 MNHNS, CDR2 SASEGT. The CDR3 protein is CASSELWTEQETQYF. CDR3 in DNA: TGTGCCAGCAGTGAATTGTGGACAGAACAAGAGACCCAGTACTTC.

V and J are TRBV6-5 and TRBJ1-5; D remains ambiguous. CDR1 MNHEY and CDR2 SVGAGI come from the germline V gene. The CDR3 runs 13 residues. With 4 bases removed from V and 3 bases from J, the gap between germline ends came to 7 bases. CDR3 amino acids: CASSSGYNQPQHF. The CDR3, as DNA: TGTGCCAGCAGTTCGGGATACAATCAGCCCCAGCATTTT.

The CDR3 protein is CASSYRDSYGYTF. Written as DNA, the CDR3 is TGTGCCAGCAGCTACCGGGACAGCTATGGCTACACCTTC. The chain links TRBV13 to TRBJ1-2; 7 nucleotides line up with TRBD1. Germline V gene lookup returns CDR1 PRHDT and CDR2 FYEKMQ (reference sequence). V lost 4 bases, J lost 4 bases, and 3 bases stayed unmatched. This CDR3 has 13 amino acids. The variable domain in full, completed from reference TRBV13 and TRBJ1-2, reads AAGVIQSPRHLIKEKRETATLKCYPIPRHDTVYWYQQGPGQDPQFLISFYEKMQSDKGSIPDRFSAQQFSDYHSELNMSSLELGDSALYFCASSYRDSYGYTFGSGTRLTVV.

The rearrangement links TRBV5-1 to TRBJ2-3; 8 nucleotides line up with TRBD1. The CDR3 has 15 amino acids. V dropped 4 bases and J dropped 4; count of bases not matched to a gene: 8. Germline CDR1 reads SGHRS; CDR2 reads YFSETQ. The CDR3: CASSRQGSGADTQYF. CDR3 coding DNA: TGCGCCAGCAGCCGACAGGGGTCGGGGGCAGATACGCAGTATTTT.

Here the CDR3 reads CASSYSRGGHEQFF. CDR3 nucleotide sequence: TGTGCCAGCAGTTACTCGCGGGGGGGGCATGAGCAGTTCTTC. V gene TRBV6-7 combines with J gene TRBJ2-1, with TRBD2 matching 9 bases. TRBV6-7 falls under the ORF class, with uncertain function. The CDR3 has 14 residues. Unmatched junction bases numbered 2, after V lost 0 bases and J lost 8 bases.

The chain combines TRBV19 with TRBJ1-3; a weak D match, TRBD1 (5 bases). Germline loops: CDR1 LNHDA, CDR2 SQIVND (reference sequence). CDR3 size: 17 residues. Trimming pared 4 bases from V and 6 bases from J, leaving 22 bases between. CDR3 DNA: TGTGCCAGTAGTAAGGAATTTCGGACATTTGGGGAAAACACCATATATTTT. It translates to CASSKEFRTFGENTIYF.

V usage is TRBV4-1 and J usage is TRBJ1-2; maybe TRBD1 (5 bases). Trimming cost V 0 bases and J 0 bases, with 11 bases left between them. There are 16 residues in the CDR3. CDR1 and CDR2 from the germline V gene are MGHRA and YSYEKL. The DNA for the CDR3 is TGCGCCAGCAGCCAAGACAGGTGGGGCGCTAACTATGGCTACACCTTC. This sequence encodes CASSQDRWGANYGYTF.